A single sample is the source of the 9 T cell receptor beta chains below, sequenced in a study of T-cell reconstitution after alpha-beta-depleted transplantation in children. Preparing the TCRbeta library involved the use of unique molecular identifiers. From the PCR reads, TCRdb called clonotypes with MiXCR, one entry per CDR3 protein. This table holds hundreds of thousands of distinct CDR3 sequences, over 10% found once. Sample: PBMCs, taken before TCRalphabeta/CD19-depleted stem cell transplant. Receptors originate from a girl aged 2-10 years with congenital amegakaryocytic thrombocytopenia, due to receive a stem cell transplant.

In its sample, this clonotype was seen many times. V is TRBV10-3 and J is TRBJ2-1; 7 nucleotides line up with TRBD2. There are 16 residues in the CDR3. Losses at the gene ends were 0 bases for V and 9 bases for J; bases not matched to a gene: 11. From germline, CDR1 is ENHRY and CDR2 SYGVKD. The CDR3 DNA reads as TGTGCCATCAGTGAGTCGGGAGGGGCGGAAGGGCGTGAGCAGTTCTTC. It encodes CAISESGGAEGREQFF.

This clonotype occurred a few times. DNA for the CDR3: TGTGCCAGCAGCTTAGGCCCAGGGCCCGCCTACAATGAGCAGTTCTTC. Protein sequence: CASSLGPGPAYNEQFF. The chain has TRBV13 and TRBJ2-1, with a tentative D call TRBD1 (5 bases). V was pared by 0 bases and J by 2 bases, with 11 bases between. CDR3 length: 16 residues. Germline V gives CDR1 PRHDT, CDR2 FYEKMQ (reference sequence).

A few counts support this clonotype. V and J are TRBV11-2 and TRBJ2-7; a possible D gene is TRBD2 (5 bases). V lost 0 bases and J 0 bases, leaving 12 bases between the germline ends. The germline gives CDR1 SGHAT, CDR2 FQNNGV. The CDR3 loop spans 16 amino acids. For the CDR3, the DNA is TGTGCCAGCAGCTTAGAAATAGCGCCGAGCTCCTACGAGCAGTACTTC. This sequence encodes CASSLEIAPSSYEQYF.

This clonotype was seen at least ten times. The rearrangement joins TRBV20-1 to TRBJ2-7; tentative D call: TRBD1 (6 bases). CDR1 and CDR2 (germline): DFQATT, SNEGSKA (reference sequence). CDR3 length: 13 amino acids. With 2 bases removed from V and 2 bases from J, the gap between germline ends came to 10 bases. The CDR3 region is CSARKGQPYEQYF. In nucleotides, the CDR3 is TGCAGTGCTAGAAAAGGACAGCCCTACGAGCAGTACTTC.

This clonotype was seen only a few times. This chain joins TRBV28 and TRBJ2-2, with D unresolved. Per germline, CDR1 MDHEN and CDR2 SYDVKM. The CDR3 length is 14 residues. V lost 6 bases, J lost 6 bases, and 14 bases lay in between. CDR3 sequence (DNA): TGTGCCAGCAGAATACCGACTTCGGCCGGGGAGCTGTTTTTT. It yields the protein CASRIPTSAGELFF.

Ten or more counts support this clonotype. The rearrangement joins TRBV3-1 to TRBJ2-3, with unresolved D. In germline, CDR1 is LGHDT, CDR2 YNNKEL (reference sequence). The ends were cut back, 4 bases at V and 2 bases at J, with 16 bases in the middle. CDR3 length equals 16 residues. The CDR3 DNA is TGTGCCAGCAGCCCTGGTAGGTCTCGGACCACAGATACGCAGTATTTT. Encoded protein: CASSPGRSRTTDTQYF.

A few counts support this clonotype. The chain uses TRBV27 and TRBJ2-1; TRBD1 might be the D (7 bases). CDR1 and CDR2 from the germline V gene are MNHEY and SMNVEV (reference sequence). The CDR3 loop spans 15 amino acids. V lost 7 bases to trimming and J lost 7 bases, with 20 bases between them. The CDR3 sequence is CASIPGTAAGNEQFF. As DNA, the CDR3 is TGTGCCAGCATCCCCGGGACAGCGGCGGGGAATGAGCAGTTCTTC.

The chain has TRBV28 and TRBJ2-3; no definite D call. Germline V gives CDR1 MDHEN, CDR2 SYDVKM. This CDR3 contains 14 residues. The V end was cut by 1 base, the J end by 2 bases, with 7 bases between. DNA for the CDR3: TGTGCCAGCAGTTTATCCCACCTCACAGATACGCAGTATTTT. Its protein product is CASSLSHLTDTQYF.

This clonotype was seen a handful of times. The chain couples TRBV5-5 to TRBJ2-1; either TRBD1 or TRBD2 may fit D (5 bases each). V was shortened by 3 bases and J by 1 base, with 17 bases between the two germline ends. The CDR3 covers 17 residues. Germline assignment: CDR1 SGHKS and CDR2 YYEKEE (reference sequence). Here the CDR3 DNA reads TGTGCCAGCAGCTGGAGGCAGGGCATTTTATCCTACAATGAGCAGTTCTTC. This codes for CASSWRQGILSYNEQFF.